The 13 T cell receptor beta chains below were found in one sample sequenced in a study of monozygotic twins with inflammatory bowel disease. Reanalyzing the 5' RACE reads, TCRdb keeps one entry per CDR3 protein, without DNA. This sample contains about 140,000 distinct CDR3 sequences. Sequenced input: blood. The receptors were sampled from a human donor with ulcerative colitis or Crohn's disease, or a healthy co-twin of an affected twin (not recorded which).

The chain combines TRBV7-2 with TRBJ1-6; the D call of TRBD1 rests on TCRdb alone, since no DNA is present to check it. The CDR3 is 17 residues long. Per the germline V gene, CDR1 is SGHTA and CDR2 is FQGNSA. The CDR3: CASSLGLWGAADSPLHF.

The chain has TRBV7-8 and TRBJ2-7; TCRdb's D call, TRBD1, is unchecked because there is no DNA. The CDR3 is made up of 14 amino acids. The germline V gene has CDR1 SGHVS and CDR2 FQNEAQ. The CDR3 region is CASSSRIQTYEQYF.

This CDR3 is CASNPPGADTQYF. The rearrangement joins TRBV6-5 to TRBJ2-3; TCRdb designates TRBD2, a call that cannot be tested without DNA. This CDR3 comprises 13 residues. CDR1 is MNHEY and CDR2 is SVGAGI in the germline V gene.

This chain's CDR3 is CASSSGQYNEQFF. V is TRBV7-8 and J is TRBJ2-1; no DNA is available, so the TRBD1 call from TCRdb remains unchecked. CDR1 SGHVS and CDR2 FQNEAQ come from the germline V gene. CDR3 length equals 13 residues.

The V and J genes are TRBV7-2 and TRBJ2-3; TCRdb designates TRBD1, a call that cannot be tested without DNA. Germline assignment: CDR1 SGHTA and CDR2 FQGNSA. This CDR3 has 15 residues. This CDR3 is CASSRPGAITDTQYF.

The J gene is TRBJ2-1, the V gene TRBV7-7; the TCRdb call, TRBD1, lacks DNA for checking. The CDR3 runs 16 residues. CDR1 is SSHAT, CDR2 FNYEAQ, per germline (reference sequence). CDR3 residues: CASSLGQGWSNNEQFF.

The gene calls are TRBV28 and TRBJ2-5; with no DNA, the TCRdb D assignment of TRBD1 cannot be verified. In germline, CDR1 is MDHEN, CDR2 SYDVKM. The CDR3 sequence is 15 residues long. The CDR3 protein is CASSFGTGGQETQYF.

CDR3 sequence reads: CASSASGTGYYEQYF. The chain joins TRBV13 to TRBJ2-7; absent DNA, TCRdb's TRBD1 call cannot be checked. The CDR3 contains 15 residues. Germline V gene lookup returns CDR1 PRHDT and CDR2 FYEKMQ (reference sequence).

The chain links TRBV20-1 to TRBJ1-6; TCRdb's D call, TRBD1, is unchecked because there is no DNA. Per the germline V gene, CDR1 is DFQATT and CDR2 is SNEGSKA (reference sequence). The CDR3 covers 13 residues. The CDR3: CSARGDTNSPLHF.

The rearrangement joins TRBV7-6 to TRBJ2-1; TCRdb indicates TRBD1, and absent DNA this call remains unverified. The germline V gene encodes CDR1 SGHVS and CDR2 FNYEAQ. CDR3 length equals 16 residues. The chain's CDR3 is CASSLASGQGFNEQFF.

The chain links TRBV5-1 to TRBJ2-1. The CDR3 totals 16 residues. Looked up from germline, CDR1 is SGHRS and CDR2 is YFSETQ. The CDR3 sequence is CASSFSFQYRDNEQFF.

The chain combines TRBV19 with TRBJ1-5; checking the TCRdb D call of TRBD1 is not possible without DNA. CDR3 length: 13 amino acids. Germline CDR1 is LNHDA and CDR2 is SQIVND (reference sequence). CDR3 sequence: CASRGQGRQPQHF. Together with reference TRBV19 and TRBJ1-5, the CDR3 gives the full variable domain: DGGITQSPKYLFRKEGQNVTLSCEQNLNHDAMYWYRQDPGQGLRLIYYSQIVNDFQKGDIAEGYSVSREKKESFPLTVTSAQKNPTAFYLCASRGQGRQPQHFGDGTRLSIL.

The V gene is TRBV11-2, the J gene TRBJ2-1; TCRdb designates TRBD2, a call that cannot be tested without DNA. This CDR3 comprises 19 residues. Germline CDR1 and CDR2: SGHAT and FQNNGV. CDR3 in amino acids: CASSSRTSGGFSSYNEQFF.